This T cell receptor (beta chain) was found in a study of T cell responses to AZD1222 COVID-19 vaccine listed by TCRdb under 2021. Context from the whole study: TCR sequencing covered fewer than 250 trial participants: 207 given two doses of AZD1222 and about 26 given two doses of MenACWY control vaccine. Trial participants were enrolled by age into 18-55, 56-69 and 70-plus year subgroups, with 148, 28 and 57 TCR-sequenced participants respectively. What the work shows at the level of the full study, not this receptor alone: Only five or six AZD1222 recipients were SARS-CoV-2 seropositive at baseline, limiting conclusions about previously exposed vaccinees. Epitopes outside the regions mutated in the B.1.351 and B.1.1.7 variants were reportedly recognized by nearly half of the unique spike-specific TCRs. Spike-specific TCR breadth and depth rose significantly after two AZD1222 doses compared with day 0 and with MenACWY recipients. The 56-69-year group was small, and its depth increase did not reach significance, likely because of low power. Participants were mostly white British and included more females than males, and it was suggested by the authors that clonal diversity may have been underestimated. CD4 TCRs associated with the vaccine covered the entire spike protein, and the dominant responses were in regions 160-218 and 743-854. Because no day 14 peak-response samples were available, repertoires were characterized only after the peak T cell response.

CDR1 and CDR2 (SGHKS, YYEKEE) derive from the germline V gene (reference sequence). Trimming takes 2 bases from V and 3 bases from J, and the germline ends sit 6 bases apart. There are 12 amino acids in the CDR3, from cysteine to phenylalanine inclusive. Of all the DNA, just the CDR3 is kept, 36 bases in frame from base 1. About this clone: No antigen is known for it. Within one base of it there is no much larger clone, and no base qualities were kept.

The CDR3 regions of human TCRbeta chains were analyzed by immunosequencing. As for how the authors treated the data: TCRs in the repertoires were compared against a reference library of SARS-CoV-2-specific TCRs that had been generated with the MIRA antigen-specificity platform. Breadth was defined as the fraction of unique TCRs that were SARS-CoV-2-associated. Depth was defined as the fraction of total T cells that were SARS-CoV-2-associated. Using the MIRA data, every spike-specific TCR was mapped to the spike region that the TCR reacted to and assigned to either a CD4 or a CD8 class. Log10-transformed breadth and depth values were compared by one-way ANOVA with Sidak's multiple comparisons tests. TCRdb took this table from immuneACCESS and kept in-frame rearrangements with V and J called. Such tables lack part of the clones; where checked against another copy, unresolved V genes explain under half of the gap, and the rest is unexplained. V, J and clone size were drawn from that table, and D and trimming were deduced from the DNA. This sample holds 120,000 to 150,000 clones; nearly 90% were observed only once. 5.4% of the sample is taken by the ten largest.

The time point tag for this specimen amounts to: about 28 days (+/-7) after the second vaccine dose. The meaning of the sample's treatment or condition label: meningococcal conjugate vaccine given as trial control. Samples from vaccinated people were obtained from the UK trials COV001 and COV002, which included a single-blind randomized controlled phase 2/3 trial of AZD1222 (ChAdOx1 nCoV-19) in healthy adults. For TCRbeta chain sequencing, PBMC samples from trial participants were taken at day 0 and at day 28 after the second dose. The V and J segments used are TRBV5-5 and TRBJ2-7, with no confidently assigned D gene. The TCR originated in an adult who received the MenACWY meningococcal vaccine as a control. The sequencing used peripheral blood, collected 28 days after the second dose of the MenACWY control vaccine. This receptor carries the CDR3 CASSFVGYEQYF. The DNA sequence reads TGTGCCAGCAGCTTTGTTGGCTACGAGCAGTACTTC.